What follows are 9 T cell receptor beta chains derived from one specimen sequenced in a study of neurological immune-mediated disorders. TCRdb reprocessed the 5' RACE reads via MiXCR and lists one record per CDR3 protein. The sample lists about 59,000 distinct CDR3 sequences, around 3.5% occurring once. Source material: PBMCs. The receptors derive from a woman in her twenties or thirties with multiple sclerosis.

This chain joins TRBV7-9 and TRBJ2-5; 7 bases match TRBD2. The CDR3 sequence is 14 residues long. CDR1 and CDR2 (germline): SEHNR, FQNEAQ (reference sequence). The V and J ends lost 4 bases and 4 bases, in that order; junction bases with no gene match: 6. This CDR3 reads CASSSKGLPETQYF. The CDR3 DNA reads as TGTGCCAGCAGCTCCAAGGGACTACCAGAGACCCAGTACTTC.

There are many counts of this clonotype. The rearrangement joins TRBV12-3 or TRBV12-4 to TRBJ2-7; TRBD1 aligns across 9 bases. The CDR3 length is 13 residues. V lost 5 bases to trimming and J lost 4 bases; unmatched junction nucleotides: 3. CDR3 sequence (DNA): TGTGCCAGCAGTGCGACAGGGGGGTACGAGCAGTACTTC. This sequence encodes CASSATGGYEQYF.

This clonotype has a count of ten or more. The rearrangement links TRBV7-2 to TRBJ2-7; possible D gene TRBD2, 6 bases. This CDR3 has 13 residues. The V gene's germline CDR1 is SGHTA and CDR2 FQGNSA. The V end was cut by 3 bases, the J end by 0 bases, with 6 bases between. The CDR3 sequence: CASSLDYSYEQYF. In nucleotides, the CDR3 is TGTGCCAGCAGCTTGGACTACTCCTACGAGCAGTACTTC. The full variable domain, with the rest looked up from reference TRBV7-2 and TRBJ2-7, is GAGVSQSPSNKVTEKGKDVELRCDPISGHTALYWYRQSLGQGLEFLIYFQGNSAPDKSGLPSDRFSAERTGGSVSTLTIQRTQQEDSAVYLCASSLDYSYEQYFGPGTRLTVT.

A few counts support this clonotype. V usage is TRBV15 and J usage is TRBJ2-2; D is unresolved. This CDR3 spans 15 amino acids. CDR1 and CDR2 (germline): LNHNV, YYDKDF (reference sequence). Trimming took 4 bases from V and 0 from J, leaving 9 bases between them. The CDR3 is CATSISGANTGELFF. CDR3 sequence (DNA): TGTGCCACCAGCATTAGTGGGGCGAACACCGGGGAGCTGTTTTTT.

This clonotype was picked up many times. This chain joins TRBV4-1 and TRBJ1-1; D unclear. CDR3 length: 13 residues. Germline V gene sequence: CDR1 MGHRA, CDR2 YSYEKL. Trimming took 2 bases from V and 5 from J, leaving 9 bases between them. CDR3 amino acids: CASSQYEGTEAFF. The CDR3 region has the DNA TGCGCCAGCAGCCAATACGAAGGGACTGAAGCTTTCTTT.

This clonotype was seen ten or more times. The chain couples TRBV5-1 to TRBJ1-5, with 10 bases aligning to TRBD1. Unmatched junction bases numbered 1, after V lost 3 bases and J lost 4 bases. CDR1 SGHRS and CDR2 YFSETQ come from the germline V gene. The CDR3 loop spans 14 amino acids. The CDR3 sequence: CASSSGQGNQPQHF. CDR3 nucleotide sequence: TGCGCCAGCAGCTCGGGACAGGGGAATCAGCCCCAGCATTTT.

This clonotype occurred many times. The chain couples TRBV11-2 to TRBJ2-2, with D unresolved. Trimming took off 1 base at V and 6 bases at J, with 9 bases between the two ends. CDR1 and CDR2 from the germline V gene are SGHAT and FQNNGV. This CDR3 comprises 14 residues. The DNA for the CDR3 is TGTGCCAGCAGCTTAGTGGTAGGCCCCGGGGAGCTGTTTTTT. Amino acids: CASSLVVGPGELFF.

This clonotype has a count of ten or more. The rearrangement links TRBV5-1 to TRBJ2-2; 8 bases match TRBD1. This CDR3 has 14 amino acids. Germline trimming cut 3 bases from V and 5 bases from J; bases unmatched to any gene: 3. Germline V gives CDR1 SGHRS, CDR2 YFSETQ. The CDR3 DNA reads as TGCGCCAGCAGCTGGACAGGGCCTACCGGGGAGCTGTTTTTT. It translates to CASSWTGPTGELFF.

In this sample, this clonotype turned up many times. The chain links TRBV15 to TRBJ2-5; 12 nucleotides match TRBD1. The V gene's germline CDR1 is LNHNV and CDR2 YYDKDF (reference sequence). V was clipped by 0 bases and J by 5 bases; unmatched bases: 4. The CDR3 spans 16 residues. Here the CDR3 reads CATSREGQGAWETQYF. The CDR3, as DNA: TGTGCCACCAGCAGAGAGGGACAGGGGGCATGGGAGACCCAGTACTTC.